The 6 T cell receptor beta chains listed next were all sequenced from one sample in a study of CD8+ T cells in alopecia areata. In each case, RNA was isolated and then reverse transcribed into cDNA as the sequencing template. Libraries were prepared by immunoSEQ multiplex PCR; TCRdb keeps only in-frame clonotypes and omits some of them. The repertoire includes hundreds of thousands of clones, around 65% of them detected once, and 1.2% sits in the top ten. Regarding treatment: oral pan-JAK inhibitor, 5-10 mg twice daily. This specimen consisted of CD4+ T cells sorted from blood, obtained at approximately week 45, from a patient treated with tofacitinib. All receptors come from a human donor with alopecia areata.

The table lists this clone with many counts. This chain uses TRBV19 with TRBJ2-1; 10 bases agree with TRBD2. Per germline, CDR1 LNHDA and CDR2 SQIVND (reference sequence). The CDR3 consists of 15 residues. Losses at the gene ends were 7 bases for V and 6 bases for J; bases not matched to a gene: 9. CDR3 in DNA: TGTGCCAGTAAAAGAGCGGGGGGGCCCTTCAATGAGCAGTTCTTC. As protein: CASKRAGGPFNEQFF.

The chain recombines TRBV5-1 with TRBJ2-1, with D unclear. CDR1 and CDR2 (germline): SGHRS, YFSETQ. The CDR3 sequence is 12 residues long. The V end was cut by 2 bases, the J end by 7 bases, with 7 bases between. CDR3 DNA sequence: TGCGCCAGCAGCTTAAACGGTAATGAGCAGTTCTTC. Its translation: CASSLNGNEQFF.

The rearrangement links TRBV14 to TRBJ1-2; D is perhaps TRBD1 (6 bases). This CDR3 is 13 amino acids long. Germline V CDR1 and CDR2: SGHDN, FVKESK. V lost 8 bases, J lost 4 bases, and 14 bases lay in between. The DNA for the CDR3 is TGTGCCAGCTGCCCCTACAGGGCCTATGGCTACACCTTC. It is translated as CASCPYRAYGYTF.

The gene calls are TRBV25-1 and TRBJ1-6, with D uncertain. The CDR3 covers 14 residues. Germline V gives CDR1 MGHDK, CDR2 SYGVNS. V was clipped by 4 bases and J by 1 base, with 5 bases between them. The CDR3 reads CASSVESYNSPLHF. For the CDR3, the DNA is TGTGCCAGCAGTGTAGAGTCCTATAATTCACCCCTCCACTTT.

The chain couples TRBV4-1 to TRBJ1-2, with D unclear. Per the germline V gene, CDR1 is MGHRA and CDR2 is YSYEKL. V lost 4 bases to trimming and J lost 4 bases, with 25 bases between them. CDR3 size: 18 residues. The CDR3 loop is CASSPKIRGRILSYGYTF. The CDR3 nucleotides are TGCGCCAGCAGCCCTAAGATTCGAGGGCGAATCTTGAGCTATGGCTACACCTTC.

The chain couples TRBV10-3 to TRBJ2-7; D tentatively reads TRBD1 or TRBD2 (5 bases each). Trimming removed 10 bases from V and 0 bases from J, with 19 bases in between. CDR3 length equals 15 residues. From germline, CDR1 is ENHRY and CDR2 SYGVKD. The CDR3, as DNA: TGTGCCACAGCGAGGGACGGACAAAGCTCCTACGAGCAGTACTTC. Translated: CATARDGQSSYEQYF.